This passage covers 17 T cell receptor beta chains from one sample sequenced in a study of T-cell memory formation after mild COVID-19. TCRdb re-called the 5' RACE reads with MiXCR, one entry per CDR3 protein. The table lists about 620,000 distinct CDR3 sequences, about a sixth of them singletons. Sequencing was carried out using PBMCs or a T cell subset sorted from them (not recorded which). These receptors originate from an adult woman who had mild COVID-19 (a few samples of this study predate the infection). Cell type and time point are not known.

The chain is built from TRBV6-2 or TRBV6-3 and TRBJ2-1; D possibly uses TRBD1 or TRBD2 (5 bases each). Germline assignment: CDR1 MNHEY and CDR2 SVGEGT. The length of the CDR3 is 16 residues. V was clipped by 0 bases and J by 6 bases, with 15 bases between them. CDR3: CASSYSRGAVFNEQFF. The CDR3 region has the DNA TGTGCCAGCAGTTACTCCCGGGGCGCCGTGTTCAATGAGCAGTTCTTC.

Only a few counts were recorded for this clonotype. V gene TRBV14 combines with J gene TRBJ2-7; the D gene is possibly TRBD1 (5 bases). Trimming cost V 0 bases and J 3 bases, with 12 bases left between them. The CDR3 has 15 residues. Germline CDR1 SGHDN, CDR2 FVKESK. The CDR3 loop is CASSQDYTGFYEQYF. The CDR3 DNA is TGTGCCAGCAGCCAAGATTACACAGGATTCTACGAGCAGTACTTC.

V usage is TRBV6-2 or TRBV6-3 and J usage is TRBJ2-1; 10 bases align to TRBD2. Trimming removed 4 bases from V and 2 bases from J; junction bases left unmatched: 8. CDR3 length: 17 residues. Germline CDR1 is MNHEY and CDR2 is SVGEGT. CDR3 nucleotides: TGTGCCAGCAGTTCAACTTCTAGCGGGAGACCCTACAATGAGCAGTTCTTC. Protein product: CASSSTSSGRPYNEQFF.

This clonotype appeared many times. The chain employs TRBV9 and TRBJ2-3; D is unresolved. Looked up from germline, CDR1 is SGDLS and CDR2 is YYNGEE. The CDR3 covers 13 residues. Trimming pared 4 bases from V and 4 bases from J, leaving 10 bases between. The DNA for the CDR3 is TGTGCCAGCAGCCCTCGGCTAGCAGATACGCAGTATTTT. This translates into CASSPRLADTQYF.

This clonotype was found a few times. CDR3 sequence reads: CSVEEGSLAKNIQYF. The DNA for the CDR3 is TGCAGCGTTGAAGAAGGCAGTCTAGCCAAAAACATTCAGTACTTC. The V gene is TRBV29-1, the J gene TRBJ2-4; D is undetermined. V was cut by 0 bases and J by 0 bases, with 9 bases left in between. Germline loops: CDR1 SQVTM, CDR2 ANQGSEA. This CDR3 has 15 residues.

This clonotype was observed a handful of times. The chain links TRBV6-5 to TRBJ2-2, with TRBD2 matching over 7 bases. Germline V gives CDR1 MNHEY, CDR2 SVGAGI. The CDR3 contains 15 residues. V lost 7 bases, J lost 6 bases, and 11 bases stayed unmatched. The DNA of the CDR3 is TGTGCCAGCATTGCCGGGACTACCTCCGCCGGGGAGCTGTTTTTT. It encodes CASIAGTTSAGELFF.

This chain uses TRBV7-8 with TRBJ1-2; a possible D gene is TRBD1 (5 bases). The V gene's germline CDR1 is SGHVS and CDR2 FQNEAQ. The CDR3 runs 15 residues. V was trimmed by 2 bases and J by 0 bases, leaving 10 bases between them. The CDR3 here is CASSLNQGTNYGYTF. DNA of the CDR3: TGTGCCAGCAGCTTAAACCAGGGAACTAACTATGGCTACACCTTC.

This clonotype turned up a few times. The chain combines TRBV7-3 with TRBJ2-1, with TRBD2 matching over 13 bases. The CDR3 contains 16 residues. CDR1 and CDR2 from the germline V gene are SGHTA and FQGTGA. J was trimmed by 3 bases and V by 6 bases; bases with no gene match: 5. CDR3 region: CASSWTSGGLYNEQFF. The CDR3 nucleotides read TGTGCCAGCAGTTGGACTAGCGGGGGTCTCTACAATGAGCAGTTCTTC.

This clonotype was counted at least ten times. This rearrangement joins TRBV24-1 to TRBJ2-3; the D is unclear. Germline V gene data show CDR1 as KGHDR and CDR2 as SFDVKD. Trimming left V 0 bases short and J 4 bases short, with 7 bases between. This CDR3 comprises 14 residues. The CDR3: CATSDLKGADTQYF. CDR3 DNA sequence: TGTGCCACCAGTGATTTGAAGGGCGCAGATACGCAGTATTTT.

A few counts support this clonotype. The gene calls are TRBV11-2 and TRBJ2-1, with D tentatively TRBD1 (6 bases). CDR1 is SGHAT, CDR2 FQNNGV, per germline. V lost 8 bases, J lost 5 bases, and 13 bases lay in between. The CDR3 has 13 amino acids. The CDR3 bases are TGTGCCAGCGGAATGGACAGAGACAATGAGCAGTTCTTC. Translated: CASGMDRDNEQFF. The entire variable domain, with the rest obtained from reference TRBV11-2 and TRBJ2-1, is as follows: EAGVAQSPRYKIIEKRQSVAFWCNPISGHATLYWYQQILGQGPKLLIQFQNNGVVDDSQLPKDRFSAERLKGVDSTLKIQPAKLEDSAVYLCASGMDRDNEQFFGPGTRLTVL.

The rearrangement joins TRBV4-1 to TRBJ2-7; D ambiguous. V lost 1 base and J lost 4, with 14 bases in between. Germline V CDR1 and CDR2: MGHRA, YSYEKL. CDR3 length: 15 residues. In DNA form, the CDR3 reads TGCGCCAGCAGCCAAGTCTCCAGTCCCTCTTACGAGCAGTACTTC. This translates into CASSQVSSPSYEQYF.

This chain connects TRBV4-2 to TRBJ2-1; 9 bases agree with TRBD2. CDR3 length equals 16 residues. V gave up 0 bases and J gave up 6 bases; unmatched junction bases: 6. CDR1 and CDR2 from the germline V gene are LGHNA and YNFKEQ. The CDR3 sequence is CASSQEREGLGNEQFF. In DNA, the CDR3 is TGTGCCAGCAGCCAAGAGCGGGAGGGCCTGGGCAATGAGCAGTTCTTC.

The V gene is TRBV21-1, the J gene TRBJ1-6; TRBD1 was called by the table and not checked on the DNA. TRBV21-1 counts as a pseudogene. The CDR3 length is 16 residues. Here the CDR3 reads CASRAQGFSMPPALHF. The CDR3 bases are TGTGCCAGCAGAGCACAAGGGTTCTCCATGCCCCCCGCCCTCCACTTT.

The chain has TRBV11-2 and TRBJ2-1, with 8 bases aligning to TRBD2. The CDR3 length is 19 residues. V dropped 3 bases and J dropped 0; count of bases not matched to a gene: 13. Germline CDR1 is SGHAT and CDR2 is FQNNGV. The chain's CDR3 is CASSFKTGGFHSSYNEQFF. The CDR3 region has the DNA TGTGCCAGCAGCTTTAAAACGGGGGGGTTTCACAGCTCCTACAATGAGCAGTTCTTC.

CDR3 in amino acids: CASSPSRETQYF. The CDR3 DNA sequence: TGTGCCAGCTCACCGAGTCGGGAGACCCAGTACTTC. The genes are TRBV18 and TRBJ2-5, with D unresolved. Germline values: CDR1 KGHSH, CDR2 LQKENI. The length of the CDR3 is 12 residues. V was shortened by 3 bases and J by 5 bases, with 7 bases between the two germline ends.

The chain's CDR3 is CGFGDYRSSYEQYF. CDR3 nucleotides: TGTGGATTTGGCGACTATCGGAGCTCCTACGAGCAGTACTTC. The chain links TRBV9 to TRBJ2-7; possibly TRBD2 for D (5 bases). CDR3 size: 14 residues. Germline V gives CDR1 SGDLS, CDR2 YYNGEE. Looking up the rest from reference TRBV9 and TRBJ2-7 gives the full variable domain: DSGVTQTPKHLITATGQRVTLRCSPRSGDLSVYWYQQSLDQGLQFLIQYYNGEERAKGNILERFSAQQFPDLHSELNLSSLELGDSALYFCGFGDYRSSYEQYFGPGTRLTVT.

J is TRBJ2-3 and V is TRBV4-2, with 7 bases fitting TRBD1. The ends lost 3 bases at V and 5 bases at J; junction bases unmatched: 8. The germline V gene has CDR1 LGHNA and CDR2 YNFKEQ. The CDR3 runs 15 residues. The CDR3 nucleotides are TGTGCCAGCAGCCAGACAACAGGGGAAGTAGATACGCAGTATTTT. Translated, it gives CASSQTTGEVDTQYF.